Below, 13 T cell receptor beta chains from the same sample are listed, as sequenced in a study of T-cell memory formation after mild COVID-19. TCRdb itself ran the 5' RACE reads through MiXCR, one entry per CDR3 protein. This sample carries about 320,000 distinct CDR3 sequences, 13% to 15% of them seen once, and the ten largest clones take over 20%. Sequenced: PBMCs or a T cell subset sorted from them (not recorded which). These receptors were taken from a man younger than 30 who had mild COVID-19 (a few samples of this study predate the infection). Cell type and time point are not known.

The chain couples TRBV7-3 to TRBJ2-2; D might be TRBD2 (7 bases). The CDR3 length is 15 residues. V lost 1 base, J lost 6 bases, and 12 bases lay in between. CDR1 and CDR2 (germline): SGHTA, FQGTGA. The CDR3 loop is CASSLSGGIAGELFF. The CDR3 DNA sequence: TGTGCCAGCAGCTTAAGCGGGGGCATCGCCGGGGAGCTGTTTTTT.

This clonotype occurred many times. This sequence joins TRBV5-1 and TRBJ2-2; TRBD1 or TRBD2 may be the D gene (5 bases each). CDR3 length: 18 amino acids. Germline V gives CDR1 SGHRS, CDR2 YFSETQ. Trimming pared 6 bases from V and 2 bases from J, leaving 23 bases between. Here the CDR3 DNA reads TGCGCCAGCATCAAAGACCCTGGGCGTGGGGGAAACACCGGGGAGCTGTTTTTT. Translated, it gives CASIKDPGRGGNTGELFF.

The rearrangement joins TRBV7-6 to TRBJ1-4, with D unresolved. Germline V gene data show CDR1 as SGHVS and CDR2 as FNYEAQ. The CDR3 covers 18 residues. V dropped 1 base and J dropped 5 bases, with 20 bases sitting between them. CDR3 residues: CASSLVVAPRSQNEKLFF. The CDR3 DNA reads as TGTGCCAGCAGCTTAGTTGTCGCGCCTCGAAGTCAAAATGAAAAACTGTTTTTT.

This clonotype was seen ten or more times. The J gene is TRBJ1-3, the V gene TRBV4-2, with no clear D. Per the germline V gene, CDR1 is LGHNA and CDR2 is YNFKEQ. CDR3 length equals 15 residues. V was pared by 1 base and J by 0 bases, with 7 bases between. The CDR3 spells CASSQGVSSGNTIYF. The CDR3 DNA is TGTGCCAGCAGCCAAGGCGTGAGCTCTGGAAACACCATATATTTT.

This clonotype was detected only a few times. The chain recombines TRBV7-9 with TRBJ1-1, with D possibly TRBD1 on 5 matching bases. Trimming took 3 bases from V and 4 from J, leaving 12 bases between them. Per the germline V gene, CDR1 is SEHNR and CDR2 is FQNEAQ (reference sequence). The CDR3 length is 14 residues. Here the CDR3 reads CASSFGTLVTEAFF. Written as DNA, the CDR3 is TGTGCCAGCAGCTTCGGGACGTTGGTCACTGAAGCTTTCTTT.

This clonotype has at least ten counts. The rearrangement links TRBV20-1 to TRBJ2-1; D might be TRBD1 (6 bases). Germline values: CDR1 DFQATT, CDR2 SNEGSKA (reference sequence). Trimming left V 4 bases short and J 0 bases short, with 10 bases between. There are 14 residues in the CDR3. The CDR3 coding sequence is TGCAGTGCTACCAACAGGGACTCCTACAATGAGCAGTTCTTC. Translated: CSATNRDSYNEQFF.

The chain has TRBV25-1 and TRBJ2-1; D not certain. The CDR3 has 13 residues. Trimming removed 3 bases from V and 4 bases from J, with 7 bases in between. Germline loops: CDR1 MGHDK, CDR2 SYGVNS. In DNA form, the CDR3 reads TGTGCCAGCAGTGAGCGGCCATACAATGAGCAGTTCTTC. It encodes CASSERPYNEQFF.

A single count supports this clonotype. The V call is TRBV4-1, the J call TRBJ2-2; 7 nucleotides line up with TRBD2. The CDR3 length is 18 residues. From germline, CDR1 is MGHRA and CDR2 YSYEKL. Losses at the gene ends were 4 bases for V and 4 bases for J; bases not matched to a gene: 15. CDR3 sequence (DNA): TGCGCCAGCAGCCCACAAGACCGCGGGGGACCGAGCACCGGGGAGCTGTTTTTT. Translation: CASSPQDRGGPSTGELFF.

CDR3 sequence: CASSLKASGGLGTQYF. CDR3 in DNA: TGTGCCAGCAGCCTAAAGGCTAGCGGGGGCCTGGGGACCCAGTACTTC. The chain recombines TRBV5-6 with TRBJ2-5; the match to TRBD2 covers 10 bases. Trimming took 4 bases from V and 7 from J; bases not matched to a gene: 13. This CDR3 comprises 16 residues. Germline loops: CDR1 SGHDT, CDR2 YYEEEE.

V usage is TRBV4-2 and J usage is TRBJ1-2, with TRBD1 identical over 10 bases. The V gene's germline CDR1 is LGHNA and CDR2 YNFKEQ. The J segment lost 3 bases and the V segment lost 4 bases, leaving 2 bases of the junction unmatched. The CDR3 sequence is 14 residues long. In nucleotides, the CDR3 is TGTGCCAGCAGCCGGACAGGGGGGGACTATGGCTACACCTTC. Amino acids: CASSRTGGDYGYTF.

V and J are TRBV7-6 and TRBJ1-5; the match to TRBD1 covers 10 bases. This CDR3 is built from 17 residues. The ends lost 4 bases at V and 7 bases at J; junction bases unmatched: 13. Germline CDR1 SGHVS, CDR2 FNYEAQ. The CDR3 DNA reads TGTGCCAGCAGCTCCCAGGCCCGGGACAGGGGAGACCAGCCCCAGCATTTT. Residues: CASSSQARDRGDQPQHF.

This clonotype was found a few times. V is TRBV7-3 and J is TRBJ1-1; TRBD1 agrees at 8 bases. Looked up from germline, CDR1 is SGHTA and CDR2 is FQGTGA. After removal of 4 bases from V and 1 base from J, the junction contained 2 bases not matched to a gene. The CDR3 runs 14 residues. The CDR3: CASSYTGGNTEAFF. DNA for the CDR3: TGTGCCAGCAGCTATACAGGGGGGAACACTGAAGCTTTCTTT. Combining the CDR3 with reference TRBV7-3 and TRBJ1-1 gives the whole variable domain GAGVSQTPSNKVTEKGKYVELRCDPISGHTALYWYRQSLGQGPEFLIYFQGTGAADDSGLPNDRFFAVRPEGSVSTLKIQRTERGDSAVYLCASSYTGGNTEAFFGQGTRLTVV.

This clonotype was detected only a few times. This sequence joins TRBV6-2 or TRBV6-3 and TRBJ1-1; weak D call: TRBD1 (5 bases). V was clipped by 2 bases and J by 5 bases, with 9 bases between them. The CDR3 sequence is 13 residues long. Germline V lookup: CDR1 MNHEY, CDR2 SVGEGT. CDR3 coding DNA: TGTGCCAGCAGTTACATCGGGGGGACTGAAGCTTTCTTT. It is translated as CASSYIGGTEAFF.